The sequence of this T cell receptor beta chain was determined in a study of control samples from healthy donors and cancer patients. The germline gives CDR1 SGHTA, CDR2 FQGNSA. This CDR3 comprises 16 residues. V lost 4 bases, J lost 5 bases, and 10 bases stayed unmatched. Using immunoSEQ multiplex PCR, the repertoire was profiled, and TCRdb retains in-frame clones only, with some absent. This sample has approximately 54,000 clones, with roughly 86% found just once. Sequencing was performed on PBMCs. This TCR came from a man aged 50-59 years with head and neck cancer. The J gene is TRBJ2-1, the V gene TRBV7-2; 8 bases are a match to TRBD2. The CDR3 loop is CASSSQRGGVHNEQFF. The CDR3 DNA reads TGTGCCAGCAGCTCCCAACGGGGGGGCGTGCACAATGAGCAGTTCTTC.